This entry lists 10 T cell receptor beta chains sequenced from one sample in a study of T cell changes during pregnancy in multiple sclerosis (dated by TCRdb to between 2018 and 2021). Libraries were prepared through the immunoSEQ multiplex PCR assay. Here the immuneACCESS table is served through TCRdb, limited to in-frame sequences with V and J called. Missing clones are a known gap in these copies; in checked studies unresolved V genes cover under half, and the rest lacks a known reason. The sample data list about 44,000 clones, and approximately 96% of these were observed just once. Jointly, the top ten make up approximately 1% of the sample. Sequenced here: peripheral blood, sampled in the second trimester of pregnancy. These receptors were taken from a female donor with multiple sclerosis, enrolled in a pregnancy study.

The chain joins TRBV7-2 to TRBJ2-1; D unresolved. With 1 base removed from V and 10 bases from J, the gap between germline ends came to 8 bases. The CDR3 totals 12 residues. Germline V gives CDR1 SGHTA, CDR2 FQGNSA. The CDR3 reads CASSLVLGEQFF. CDR3 nucleotide sequence: TGTGCCAGCAGCTTAGTCCTCGGGGAGCAGTTCTTC.

The rearrangement uses TRBV5-1 and TRBJ2-1; D may be TRBD2 (6 bases). Germline CDR1 SGHRS, CDR2 YFSETQ. This CDR3 has 16 amino acids. V was trimmed by 0 bases and J by 2 bases, leaving 12 bases between them. The chain's CDR3 is CASSLAVGSAYNEQFF. The CDR3, as DNA: TGCGCCAGCAGCTTGGCCGTCGGGAGTGCCTACAATGAGCAGTTCTTC.

In its sample, this clone was seen once. The chain's CDR3 is CASSLRGTATYEQYF. CDR3 nucleotides: TGTGCCAGCAGTTTAAGGGGGACGGCGACCTACGAGCAGTACTTC. The chain links TRBV27 to TRBJ2-7; maybe TRBD1 (6 bases). This CDR3 has 15 residues. CDR1 is MNHEY and CDR2 is SMNVEV in the germline V gene (reference sequence). V lost 2 bases and J 2 bases, leaving 13 bases between the germline ends.

This chain connects TRBV7-3 to TRBJ1-1; D not resolved. Trimming removed 2 bases at V and 1 base at J, with 5 bases between. This CDR3 has 13 residues. Germline loops: CDR1 SGHTA, CDR2 FQGTGA. The CDR3 nucleotides are TGTGCCAGCAGCTTATCTCGGAACACTGAAGCTTTCTTT. It codes for CASSLSRNTEAFF.

The chain has TRBV4-3 and TRBJ2-5, with D tentatively TRBD2 (6 bases). V lost 0 bases and J lost 5, with 16 bases in between. In germline, CDR1 is LGHNA, CDR2 YSLEER. This CDR3 has 16 amino acids. In nucleotides, the CDR3 is TGCGCCAGCAGCCAAGATTGGCTAAGTGGGAGGGAGACCCAGTACTTC. It is translated as CASSQDWLSGRETQYF.

This sequence joins TRBV5-4 and TRBJ2-1; 7 bases map to TRBD1. CDR1 is SGHNT, CDR2 YYREEE, per germline (reference sequence). V lost 5 bases and J lost 6; bases outside the gene matches: 8. The CDR3 loop spans 14 amino acids. This chain's CDR3 is CASSLRQGRNEQFF. CDR3 bases: TGTGCCAGCAGTCTGAGACAGGGACGCAATGAGCAGTTCTTC.

The rearrangement links TRBV27 to TRBJ2-7; D unclear. Germline CDR1 MNHEY, CDR2 SMNVEV (reference sequence). The CDR3 is 14 amino acids. The V end lost 4 bases, the J end lost 1 base, and 11 bases lay between the germline ends. CDR3 in amino acids: CASSSYRTSYEQYF. The DNA for the CDR3 is TGTGCCAGCAGTTCCTACAGAACATCCTACGAGCAGTACTTC.

The gene calls are TRBV19 and TRBJ2-1, with D unclear. The germline V gene has CDR1 LNHDA and CDR2 SQIVND (reference sequence). The V end lost 3 bases, the J end lost 0 bases, and 12 bases lay between the germline ends. This CDR3 has 16 residues. The CDR3 region has the DNA TGTGCCAGTAGTATCTATACCCTGAGCTCCTACAATGAGCAGTTCTTC. This translates into CASSIYTLSSYNEQFF.

The V call is TRBV5-1, the J call TRBJ2-7; D might be TRBD1 (6 bases). The CDR3 contains 14 residues. Deletions cut 7 bases from V and 0 bases from J, with 14 bases between. Germline assignment: CDR1 SGHRS and CDR2 YFSETQ. The CDR3 coding sequence is TGCGCCAGCCACGAGCGGACAGACTCCTACGAGCAGTACTTC. Protein sequence: CASHERTDSYEQYF.

This clone was detected once. The chain links TRBV6-5 to TRBJ1-4; 8 bases are a match to TRBD1. CDR1 is MNHEY, CDR2 SVGAGI, per germline. V was pared by 6 bases and J by 8 bases, with 5 bases of the junction left unmatched. This CDR3 is 13 amino acids long. CDR3 coding DNA: TGTGCCAGCAGACGAGGGACAGGCGAAAAACTGTTTTTT. Translated: CASRRGTGEKLFF.